These T cell receptor beta chains were read from a single sample in a study of early T cells in non-severe SARS-CoV-2 infection. TCRdb processed the 5' RACE reads anew with MiXCR; each CDR3 protein has one entry. This sample has fewer than 100,000 distinct CDR3 sequences; roughly 12% occur once, and the top ten carry approximately 4.5%. Source material: whole blood. These receptors all come from an adult who was a healthcare worker with PCR-confirmed SARS-CoV-2 infection or an uninfected control (not recorded which). Each CDR3 is given with its conserved first and last residue. Each record gives: D gene, clone size, V gene, J gene, CDR3 protein, CDR3 DNA. A D gene is named only where the DNA matches it firmly. Expanded clones get a size class; other rows say once, few or many, or leave the size out.

D gene: NA
clone size: NA
V gene: TRBV20-1
J gene: TRBJ1-5
CDR3 protein: CSARIGQRNQPQHF
CDR3 DNA: TGCAGTGCTAGAATCGGACAGCGCAATCAGCCCCAGCATTTT

D gene: NA
clone size: few
V gene: TRBV2
J gene: TRBJ2-3
CDR3 protein: CASKVPDTQYF
CDR3 DNA: TGTGCCAGCAAAGTCCCAGATACGCAGTATTTT

D gene: TRBD2
clone size: many
V gene: TRBV9
J gene: TRBJ2-7
CDR3 protein: CASSVVGVAGGRREQYF
CDR3 DNA: TGTGCCAGCAGCGTAGTCGGTGTAGCGGGAGGCCGTCGCGAGCAGTACTTC

D gene: NA
clone size: many
V gene: TRBV18
J gene: TRBJ2-1
CDR3 protein: CASSPPRAGTGRNEQFF
CDR3 DNA: TGTGCCAGCTCACCACCGAGGGCCGGGACTGGGCGAAATGAGCAGTTCTTC

D gene: NA
clone size: many
V gene: TRBV7-2
J gene: TRBJ2-5
CDR3 protein: CASSSGVQETQYF
CDR3 DNA: TGTGCCAGCAGCTCCGGGGTTCAAGAGACCCAGTACTTC

D gene: TRBD2
clone size: NA
V gene: TRBV5-1
J gene: TRBJ2-3
CDR3 protein: CASSDGTSTSTDTQYF
CDR3 DNA: TGCGCCAGCAGCGATGGGACTAGCACTAGCACAGATACGCAGTATTTT

D gene: TRBD1
clone size: few
V gene: TRBV10-3
J gene: TRBJ1-2
CDR3 protein: CAINPGQGAGGYTF
CDR3 DNA: TGTGCCATCAACCCGGGACAGGGGGCGGGCGGCTACACCTTC

D gene: NA
clone size: many
V gene: TRBV20-1
J gene: TRBJ2-1
CDR3 protein: CSARAFLDSANNEQFF
CDR3 DNA: TGCAGTGCTAGAGCTTTCTTGGACAGCGCTAACAATGAGCAGTTCTTC

D gene: NA
clone size: NA
V gene: TRBV24-1
J gene: TRBJ1-1
CDR3 protein: CATMLGPNTEAFF
CDR3 DNA: TGTGCCACCATGCTGGGGCCGAACACTGAAGCTTTCTTT

D gene: NA
clone size: NA
V gene: TRBV30
J gene: TRBJ1-1
CDR3 protein: CAWERPRTEAFF
CDR3 DNA: TGTGCCTGGGAACGTCCGCGCACTGAAGCTTTCTTT

D gene: NA
clone size: many
V gene: TRBV3-1
J gene: TRBJ2-3
CDR3 protein: CASSQSSLALGDTQYF
CDR3 DNA: TGTGCCAGCAGCCAAAGTAGTCTAGCTCTGGGAGATACGCAGTATTTT